Each of the 25 T cell receptor beta chains below was sequenced from the same sample in a study of T cells after yellow fever vaccination. Using its own MiXCR run on the 5' RACE reads, TCRdb lists one record per CDR3 protein. Found here are about 340,000 distinct CDR3 sequences, under 15% of them singletons; the top ten hold 2.5% to 4%. The specimen was CD4+ T cells sorted from PBMCs, collected 15 days after the yellow fever booster vaccination. All receptors derive from a man between 18 and 35 years old who received the YFV17D yellow fever vaccine.

This clonotype was recorded a few times. The chain is built from TRBV7-9 and TRBJ1-1, with a weak D call TRBD1 (5 bases). V shed 5 bases and J shed 0 bases, with 10 bases lying between them. In germline, CDR1 is SEHNR, CDR2 FQNEAQ (reference sequence). CDR3 length: 14 residues. The CDR3 DNA reads TGTGCCAGCAGCCTTGGGGACGTGAACACTGAAGCTTTCTTT. Protein sequence: CASSLGDVNTEAFF. Looking up the rest from reference TRBV7-9 and TRBJ1-1 gives the full variable domain: DTGVSQNPRHKITKRGQNVTFRCDPISEHNRLYWYRQTLGQGPEFLTYFQNEAQLEKSRLLSDRFSAERPKGSFSTLEIQRTEQGDSAMYLCASSLGDVNTEAFFGQGTRLTVV.

V usage is TRBV24-1 and J usage is TRBJ1-5; D gene ambiguous. There are 15 residues in the CDR3. CDR1 and CDR2 from the germline V gene are KGHDR and SFDVKD. Deletions cut 4 bases from V and 4 bases from J, with 13 bases between. The CDR3 coding sequence is TGTGCCACCAGTGAAGAGCGGGGTGTGAATCAGCCCCAGCATTTT. This gives the protein CATSEERGVNQPQHF.

This clonotype appeared a few times. At one of its ends the junction is not consistent with the germline gene, which may arise from a read error. This chain links TRBV6-1 with TRBJ1-1, with D possibly being TRBD1 (6 bases). The CDR3 extends over 11 amino acids. Germline loops: CDR1 MNHNS, CDR2 SASEGT. The CDR3 DNA reads TGTGCCGGCAGGGGCTTGGGAGAAGCTTTCTTT. Translated: CAGRGLGEAFF.

This clonotype was counted ten times or more. V usage is TRBV6-2 or TRBV6-3 and J usage is TRBJ1-2; D ambiguous. Germline V gives CDR1 MNHEY, CDR2 SVGEGT. The V gene lost 9 bases and the J gene lost 1 base, with 6 bases spanning the gap. The CDR3 loop spans 11 amino acids. The CDR3 region is CASEDNYGYTF. DNA for the CDR3: TGTGCCAGTGAGGATAACTATGGCTACACCTTC.

The V and J genes are TRBV9 and TRBJ2-5; TRBD2 might be the D (5 bases). The CDR3 sequence is 15 residues long. Germline values: CDR1 SGDLS, CDR2 YYNGEE. V was pared by 0 bases and J by 5 bases, with 14 bases between. In DNA, the CDR3 is TGTGCCAGCAGCGTAGATGAGGGCCCATGGGAGACCCAGTACTTC. Translation: CASSVDEGPWETQYF.

This clonotype was seen a few times. The chain recombines TRBV30 with TRBJ1-1; TRBD1 agrees at 7 bases. V was clipped by 2 bases and J by 9 bases; unmatched bases: 3. CDR1 is GTSNPN and CDR2 is SVGIG in the germline V gene (reference sequence). The CDR3 is 11 amino acids. The CDR3 DNA reads TGTGCCTGGAGTCGACAGGGCCAAGCTTTCTTT. It is translated as CAWSRQGQAFF.

Only a few counts were recorded for this clonotype. The rearrangement joins TRBV3-2 to TRBJ1-2; the D segment call TRBD1 is taken from the table without a DNA check. TRBV3-2 is noted as a pseudogene. CDR3 length: 13 amino acids. CDR3 sequence reads: CASSLDSLGCYTF. CDR3 in DNA: TGTGCCAGCAGTCTCGACAGCCTTGGATGCTACACCTTC.

This chain links TRBV7-8 with TRBJ2-1, with D possibly called TRBD1 or TRBD2 (5 bases each). CDR1 is SGHVS and CDR2 is FQNEAQ in the germline V gene. Between the trimmed V and J ends, which lost 6 bases and 0 bases, there was a span of 18 bases. This CDR3 is 17 amino acids long. CDR3 sequence: CASRRVRARDSYNEQFF. CDR3 DNA sequence: TGTGCCAGCAGGCGGGTGCGGGCCAGGGACTCCTACAATGAGCAGTTCTTC.

This clonotype was counted at least ten times. The chain is built from TRBV5-1 and TRBJ2-7; D is undetermined. Germline CDR1 is SGHRS and CDR2 is YFSETQ. This CDR3 spans 14 amino acids. Trimming took 3 bases from V and 1 from J, leaving 11 bases between them. The CDR3 sequence: CASSSPDGSYEQYF. The CDR3 coding sequence is TGCGCCAGCAGCTCCCCGGACGGGTCCTACGAGCAGTACTTC.

V usage is TRBV7-2 and J usage is TRBJ2-5; D unresolved. V lost 2 bases and J lost 4, with 11 bases in between. CDR3 size: 14 residues. CDR1 and CDR2 (germline): SGHTA, FQGNSA. CDR3 protein: CASSLQAGRETQYF. CDR3 coding DNA: TGTGCCAGCAGCTTACAAGCAGGCCGAGAGACCCAGTACTTC.

The chain recombines TRBV5-1 with TRBJ2-5; 7 bases line up with TRBD1. Germline V gene data show CDR1 as SGHRS and CDR2 as YFSETQ. With 0 bases clipped from V and 5 bases from J, the junction kept 7 bases outside the gene matches. There are 15 residues in the CDR3. In nucleotides, the CDR3 is TGCGCCAGCAGCTTGGGGCAGGGGGATGGTGAGACCCAGTACTTC. It encodes CASSLGQGDGETQYF. Filled out from reference TRBV5-1 and TRBJ2-5, the complete variable domain reads KAGVTQTPRYLIKTRGQQVTLSCSPISGHRSVSWYQQTPGQGLQFLFEYFSETQRNKGNFPGRFSGRQFSNSRSEMNVSTLELGDSALYLCASSLGQGDGETQYFGPGTRLLVL.

V usage is TRBV3-1 and J usage is TRBJ1-2, with D perhaps matching TRBD1 (6 bases). V was trimmed by 3 bases and J by 12 bases, leaving 17 bases between them. The length of the CDR3 is 13 residues. CDR1 and CDR2 (germline): LGHDT, YNNKEL (reference sequence). CDR3 in amino acids: CASSQSRGGAHTF. Here the CDR3 DNA reads TGTGCCAGCAGCCAGTCACGGGGGGGGGCCCACACCTTC.

There are a few counts of this clonotype. The V call is TRBV10-3, the J call TRBJ1-1, with D perhaps TRBD1 (5 bases). Trimming left V 7 bases short and J 3 bases short, with 12 bases between. Germline lookup yields CDR1 ENHRY and CDR2 SYGVKD. This CDR3 is 13 amino acids long. CDR3 sequence: CAIKRGADTEAFF. In DNA form, the CDR3 reads TGTGCCATCAAGAGAGGGGCGGACACTGAAGCTTTCTTT.

The chain recombines TRBV21-1 with TRBJ1-5. TRBV21-1 counts as a pseudogene. The CDR3 has 14 amino acids. The CDR3 bases are TGTGCCAGCATTGCTTGGCAGGGCAATCAGCCCCAGCATTTT. Translating it yields CASIAWQGNQPQHF.

This clonotype was seen repeatedly, ten times or more. The chain employs TRBV10-3 and TRBJ2-5, with D perhaps matching TRBD1 (5 bases). V was cut by 4 bases and J by 3 bases, with 9 bases left in between. The CDR3 is made up of 13 amino acids. Germline CDR1 reads ENHRY; CDR2 reads SYGVKD. This chain's CDR3 is CAISARVEETQYF. In DNA, the CDR3 is TGTGCCATCAGTGCCAGGGTGGAAGAGACCCAGTACTTC.

The genes are TRBV11-2 and TRBJ2-1; D may be TRBD1 or TRBD2 (6 bases each). Germline V gene lookup returns CDR1 SGHAT and CDR2 FQNNGV. This CDR3 comprises 14 residues. Trimming removed 5 bases at V and 6 bases at J, with 14 bases between. CDR3 region: CASSRSGGLNEQFF. DNA for the CDR3: TGTGCCAGCAGCCGAAGTGGGGGGCTCAATGAGCAGTTCTTC.

This clonotype was observed at least ten times. The V call is TRBV29-1, the J call TRBJ1-3; perhaps TRBD1 as D (5 bases). V was shortened by 8 bases and J by 0 bases, with 17 bases between the two germline ends. The CDR3 length is 15 residues. CDR1 and CDR2 (germline): SQVTM, ANQGSEA. CDR3 in DNA: TGCAGCCCGACTATGGGGGGAACCTCTGGAAACACCATATATTTT. Amino acids: CSPTMGGTSGNTIYF.

In the case of this clonotype: At one end the junction does not follow the germline gene, possibly because of a read error. The rearrangement joins TRBV13 to TRBJ2-1; D possibly uses TRBD1 or TRBD2 (5 bases each). The CDR3 contains 14 residues. Germline values: CDR1 PRHDT, CDR2 FYEKMQ (reference sequence). The CDR3 spells CASSSSRDGNEQSF. Written as DNA, the CDR3 is TGTGCCAGCAGCTCGTCCCGGGACGGAAATGAGCAGTCCTTC.

There are many counts of this clonotype. This sequence joins TRBV7-3 and TRBJ2-5; D gene uncertain. The CDR3 extends over 14 amino acids. Germline V gene lookup returns CDR1 SGHTA and CDR2 FQGTGA. V gave up 5 bases and J gave up 5 bases, with 15 bases separating them. In DNA, the CDR3 is TGTGCCAGCAGCCAAAACCCGGGTACGGAGACCCAGTACTTC. It translates to CASSQNPGTETQYF.

This clonotype has more than one count but fewer than ten. CDR3 residues: CASSLRPRLAGDQETQYF. The CDR3 nucleotides read TGTGCCAGCAGCCTGCGGCCCCGACTAGCGGGGGACCAAGAGACCCAGTACTTC. The chain joins TRBV7-9 to TRBJ2-5; 12 positions agree with TRBD2. In germline, CDR1 is SEHNR, CDR2 FQNEAQ (reference sequence). The junction had 10 bases not matched to a gene; V was cut back by 5 bases and J by 0 bases. The CDR3 contains 18 residues.

V and J are TRBV20-1 and TRBJ2-2; 8 nucleotides line up with TRBD1. In germline, CDR1 is DFQATT, CDR2 SNEGSKA (reference sequence). This CDR3 contains 16 residues. V shed 6 bases and J 7 bases; nucleotides not matched to a gene: 16. CDR3 nucleotides: TGCAGTGCGACCTCCCATCGGCCAGGGGGCAGCGGGGAGCTGTTTTTT. It specifies CSATSHRPGGSGELFF.

V is TRBV20-1 and J is TRBJ2-3, with D maybe TRBD1 (5 bases). This CDR3 contains 10 residues. Germline CDR1 DFQATT, CDR2 SNEGSKA (reference sequence). Deletions cut 6 bases from V and 10 bases from J, with 11 bases between. The DNA of the CDR3 is TGCAGTGCGGACACCCTCCCGCAGTATTTT. It translates to CSADTLPQYF.

The chain is built from TRBV12-3 or TRBV12-4 and TRBJ2-5, with 9 bases that match TRBD1. V shed 7 bases and J 5 bases; nucleotides not matched to a gene: 8. The CDR3 loop spans 14 amino acids. CDR3 sequence (DNA): TGTGCCAGCACTGGGGACAGGGCTTCGGAGACCCAGTACTTC. This codes for CASTGDRASETQYF.

This clonotype was counted ten times or more. This chain uses TRBV4-2 with TRBJ1-6, with 9 nucleotides matching TRBD1. The germline gives CDR1 LGHNA, CDR2 YNFKEQ. The V gene end was trimmed by 1 base and the J gene end by 10 bases; junction bases not matched to a gene: 11. This CDR3 has 17 amino acids. The DNA for the CDR3 is TGTGCCAGCAGCCAAGGGTCTTTCGGGACAGGGTACTCACCCCTCCACTTT. Residues: CASSQGSFGTGYSPLHF.

This clonotype has more than one count but fewer than ten. The rearrangement links TRBV28 to TRBJ2-7, with 10 bases fitting TRBD1. Trimming took 4 bases from V and 3 from J; bases not matched to a gene: 6. This CDR3 is 15 amino acids long. Germline CDR1 and CDR2: MDHEN and SYDVKM. In DNA form, the CDR3 reads TGTGCCAGCAGTTCGGGGACAGGGGAGAGCTACGAGCAGTACGTC. Its translation: CASSSGTGESYEQYV.